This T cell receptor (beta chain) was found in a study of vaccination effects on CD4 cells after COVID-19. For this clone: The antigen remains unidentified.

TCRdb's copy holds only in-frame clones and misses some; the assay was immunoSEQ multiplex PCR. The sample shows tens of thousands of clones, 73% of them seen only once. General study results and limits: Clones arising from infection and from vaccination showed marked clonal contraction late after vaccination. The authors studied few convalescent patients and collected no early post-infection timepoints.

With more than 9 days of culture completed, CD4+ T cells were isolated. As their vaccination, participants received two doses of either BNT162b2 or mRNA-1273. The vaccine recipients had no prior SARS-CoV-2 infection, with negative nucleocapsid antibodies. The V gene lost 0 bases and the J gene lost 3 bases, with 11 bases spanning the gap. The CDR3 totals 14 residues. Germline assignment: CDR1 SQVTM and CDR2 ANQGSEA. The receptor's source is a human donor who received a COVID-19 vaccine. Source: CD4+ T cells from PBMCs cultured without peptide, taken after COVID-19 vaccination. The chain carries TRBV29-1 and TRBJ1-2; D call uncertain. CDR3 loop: CSVEERRKDYGYTF. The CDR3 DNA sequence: TGCAGCGTTGAAGAACGGCGGAAGGACTATGGCTACACCTTC. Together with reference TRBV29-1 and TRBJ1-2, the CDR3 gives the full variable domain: SAVISQKPSRDICQRGTSLTIQCQVDSQVTMMFWYRQQPGQSLTLIATANQGSEATYESGFVIDKFPISRPNLTFSTLTVSNMSPEDSSIYLCSVEERRKDYGYTFGSGTRLTVV.